Listed below are T cell receptor beta chains from one sample, sequenced in a study of cytomegalovirus exposure and HLA in healthy donors. Generated by immunoSEQ multiplex PCR, the TCRdb table keeps only in-frame clones and is missing some. This sample has around 190,000 clones, with almost 75% found just once. What was sequenced was PBMCs. The receptors derive from a woman under 40 in good health and CMV-seropositive. Each CDR3 is given with its conserved first and last residue. The order of the fields is V gene, J gene, clone size, D gene, CDR3 protein, CDR3 DNA. The D gene is left open where the match is weak. The size field is filled for only some rows; it gives once, few, many or a size class.

v_call: TRBV19; j_call: TRBJ2-2; clone_size: .; d_call: .; cdr3_aa: CASSLGRGTGELFF; cdr3_nt: TGTGCCAGTAGTCTCGGGAGAGGGACCGGGGAGCTGTTTTTT
v_call: TRBV30; j_call: TRBJ2-7; clone_size: .; d_call: TRBD1; cdr3_aa: CAWTTDLLRGQIYEQYF; cdr3_nt: TGTGCCTGGACCACAGACCTCCTCAGGGGGCAGATCTACGAGCAGTACTTC
v_call: TRBV5-1; j_call: TRBJ2-7; clone_size: .; d_call: .; cdr3_aa: CASSFVTGSYEQYF; cdr3_nt: TGCGCCAGCAGCTTCGTCACGGGATCCTACGAGCAGTACTTC
v_call: TRBV7-6; j_call: TRBJ2-3; clone_size: .; d_call: .; cdr3_aa: CASSERLGSDTQYF; cdr3_nt: TGTGCCAGCAGTGAGAGACTAGGATCGGATACGCAGTATTTT
v_call: TRBV2; j_call: TRBJ2-7; clone_size: .; d_call: .; cdr3_aa: CASSEGPSYEQYF; cdr3_nt: TGTGCCAGCAGTGAGGGCCCCTCCTACGAGCAGTACTTC
v_call: TRBV27; j_call: TRBJ2-1; clone_size: few; d_call: TRBD2; cdr3_aa: CASSSLAGDSYNEQFF; cdr3_nt: TGTGCCAGCAGTTCCCTAGCGGGAGACTCCTACAATGAGCAGTTCTTC
v_call: TRBV11-2; j_call: TRBJ1-2; clone_size: .; d_call: .; cdr3_aa: CASSLDNGAYGYTF; cdr3_nt: TGTGCCAGCAGCTTAGATAATGGGGCCTATGGCTACACCTTC
v_call: TRBV11-2; j_call: TRBJ2-3; clone_size: .; d_call: .; cdr3_aa: CASSLARGNTDTQYF; cdr3_nt: TGTGCCAGCAGCTTAGCTAGGGGAAACACAGATACGCAGTATTTT
v_call: TRBV11-2; j_call: TRBJ1-1; clone_size: .; d_call: TRBD1; cdr3_aa: CASSLQGVSEAFF; cdr3_nt: TGTGCCAGCAGCTTACAGGGGGTGTCCGAAGCTTTCTTT
v_call: TRBV6-1; j_call: TRBJ2-7; clone_size: .; d_call: TRBD2; cdr3_aa: CASSPGLANYEQYF; cdr3_nt: TGTGCCAGCAGTCCGGGACTAGCGAACTACGAGCAGTACTTC
v_call: TRBV6-1; j_call: TRBJ1-1; clone_size: few; d_call: TRBD1; cdr3_aa: CAVPLPRGPSEAFF; cdr3_nt: TGTGCCGTCCCCCTCCCCAGGGGGCCGAGTGAAGCTTTCTTT
v_call: TRBV7-6; j_call: TRBJ2-1; clone_size: .; d_call: .; cdr3_aa: CASSLGNSYNEQFF; cdr3_nt: TGTGCCAGCAGCTTAGGTAACTCCTACAATGAGCAGTTCTTC
v_call: TRBV6-6; j_call: TRBJ2-7; clone_size: .; d_call: .; cdr3_aa: CASSRQAYEQYF; cdr3_nt: TGTGCCAGCAGTCGACAGGCCTACGAGCAGTACTTC
v_call: TRBV10-3; j_call: TRBJ1-5; clone_size: .; d_call: TRBD1; cdr3_aa: CAISESQGAGQPQHF; cdr3_nt: TGTGCCATCAGTGAGTCGCAGGGGGCGGGTCAGCCCCAGCATTTT
v_call: TRBV6-5; j_call: TRBJ2-7; clone_size: .; d_call: .; cdr3_aa: CASSFAGGEQYF; cdr3_nt: TGTGCCAGCAGTTTTGCGGGCGGCGAGCAGTACTTC
v_call: TRBV2; j_call: TRBJ1-2; clone_size: .; d_call: .; cdr3_aa: CASSENRGASYGYTF; cdr3_nt: TGTGCCAGCAGTGAAAACCGGGGGGCGAGCTATGGCTACACCTTC
v_call: TRBV27; j_call: TRBJ1-5; clone_size: .; d_call: TRBD1; cdr3_aa: CASSSVSRGFRNQPQHF; cdr3_nt: TGTGCCAGCAGTTCCGTTTCCAGGGGGTTTCGCAATCAGCCCCAGCATTTT
v_call: TRBV25-1; j_call: TRBJ1-2; clone_size: .; d_call: TRBD1; cdr3_aa: CASSELGVGQAQVYTF; cdr3_nt: TGTGCCAGCAGTGAATTGGGAGTTGGACAGGCACAAGTCTACACCTTC
v_call: TRBV28; j_call: TRBJ2-1; clone_size: .; d_call: TRBD2; cdr3_aa: CASTERKGLEEFF; cdr3_nt: TGTGCCAGCACCGAAAGGAAGGGACTAGAAGAGTTCTTC
v_call: TRBV28; j_call: TRBJ1-3; clone_size: few; d_call: .; cdr3_aa: CASSLPGHYSGNTIYF; cdr3_nt: TGTGCCAGCAGCCTTCCGGGACACTACTCTGGAAACACCATATATTTT
v_call: TRBV5-5; j_call: TRBJ2-3; clone_size: .; d_call: TRBD1; cdr3_aa: CASSQDRVGPDTQYF; cdr3_nt: TGTGCCAGCAGCCAGGACAGGGTTGGGCCAGATACGCAGTATTTT
v_call: TRBV5-6; j_call: TRBJ1-1; clone_size: .; d_call: .; cdr3_aa: CASSFTRQALSTEAFF; cdr3_nt: TGTGCCAGCAGCTTTACTCGACAGGCACTATCCACTGAAGCTTTCTTT
v_call: TRBV11-2; j_call: TRBJ1-1; clone_size: .; d_call: .; cdr3_aa: CASSLGGGRGTEAFF; cdr3_nt: TGTGCCAGCAGCTTAGGAGGAGGGAGGGGCACTGAAGCTTTCTTT
v_call: TRBV19; j_call: TRBJ2-1; clone_size: .; d_call: TRBD2; cdr3_aa: CASGRASGSYNEQFF; cdr3_nt: TGTGCCAGCGGGAGGGCCTCGGGGTCCTACAATGAGCAGTTCTTC
v_call: TRBV6-1; j_call: TRBJ2-5; clone_size: .; d_call: TRBD2; cdr3_aa: CASSEAGTSWETQYF; cdr3_nt: TGTGCCAGCAGTGAAGCCGGGACTAGCTGGGAGACCCAGTACTTC
v_call: TRBV28; j_call: TRBJ2-3; clone_size: .; d_call: TRBD2; cdr3_aa: CASTTVVGLAGASTDTQYF; cdr3_nt: TGTGCCAGCACTACGGTGGTGGGACTAGCGGGTGCTAGCACAGATACGCAGTATTTT
v_call: TRBV28; j_call: TRBJ2-7; clone_size: .; d_call: .; cdr3_aa: CASTPLGLGYEQYF; cdr3_nt: TGTGCCAGCACTCCCCTAGGACTGGGCTACGAGCAGTACTTC
v_call: TRBV7-2; j_call: TRBJ2-1; clone_size: .; d_call: TRBD2; cdr3_aa: CASSRTGTRSYNEQFF; cdr3_nt: TGTGCCAGCAGCAGAACCGGGACTAGATCCTACAATGAGCAGTTCTTC